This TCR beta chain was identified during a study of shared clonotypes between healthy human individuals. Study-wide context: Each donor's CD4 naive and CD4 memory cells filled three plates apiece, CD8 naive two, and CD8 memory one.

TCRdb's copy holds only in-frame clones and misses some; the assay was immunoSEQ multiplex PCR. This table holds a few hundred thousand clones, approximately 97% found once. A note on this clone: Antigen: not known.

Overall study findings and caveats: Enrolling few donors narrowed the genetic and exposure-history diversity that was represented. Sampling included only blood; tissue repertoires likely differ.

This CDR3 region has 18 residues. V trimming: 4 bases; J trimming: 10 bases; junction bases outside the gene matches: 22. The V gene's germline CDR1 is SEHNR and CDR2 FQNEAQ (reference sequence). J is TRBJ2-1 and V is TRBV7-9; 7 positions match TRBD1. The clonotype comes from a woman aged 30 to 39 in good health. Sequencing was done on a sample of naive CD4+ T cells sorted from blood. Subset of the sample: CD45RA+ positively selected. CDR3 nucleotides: TGTGCCAGCAGCTGGGACAGCTCCGGGGATACGTCTTTCGGAGAGCAGTTCTTC. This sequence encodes CASSWDSSGDTSFGEQFF.